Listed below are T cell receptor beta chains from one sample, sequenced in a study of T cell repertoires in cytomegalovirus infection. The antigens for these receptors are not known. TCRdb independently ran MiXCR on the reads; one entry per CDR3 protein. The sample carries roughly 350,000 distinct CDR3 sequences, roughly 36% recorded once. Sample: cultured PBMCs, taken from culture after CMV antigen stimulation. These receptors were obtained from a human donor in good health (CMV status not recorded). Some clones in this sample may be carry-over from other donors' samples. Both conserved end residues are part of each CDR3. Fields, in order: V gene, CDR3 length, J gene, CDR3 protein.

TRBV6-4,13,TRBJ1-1,CASSDRDNTEAFF
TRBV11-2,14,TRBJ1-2,CASSLDADRTGYTF
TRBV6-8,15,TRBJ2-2,CASSYLAANTGELFF
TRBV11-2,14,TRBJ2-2,CASSSGLHTGELFF
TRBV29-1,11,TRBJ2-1,CSLSPGNEQFF
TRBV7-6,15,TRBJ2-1,CASSRPAGVGNEQFF
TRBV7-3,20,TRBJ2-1,CASSPLPRLRDNSVRVEQFF
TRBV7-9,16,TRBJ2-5,CASSPRFATSLETQYF
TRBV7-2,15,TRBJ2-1,CASSLVSPSYNEQFF
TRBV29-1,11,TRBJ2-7,CSVHIYYEQYF